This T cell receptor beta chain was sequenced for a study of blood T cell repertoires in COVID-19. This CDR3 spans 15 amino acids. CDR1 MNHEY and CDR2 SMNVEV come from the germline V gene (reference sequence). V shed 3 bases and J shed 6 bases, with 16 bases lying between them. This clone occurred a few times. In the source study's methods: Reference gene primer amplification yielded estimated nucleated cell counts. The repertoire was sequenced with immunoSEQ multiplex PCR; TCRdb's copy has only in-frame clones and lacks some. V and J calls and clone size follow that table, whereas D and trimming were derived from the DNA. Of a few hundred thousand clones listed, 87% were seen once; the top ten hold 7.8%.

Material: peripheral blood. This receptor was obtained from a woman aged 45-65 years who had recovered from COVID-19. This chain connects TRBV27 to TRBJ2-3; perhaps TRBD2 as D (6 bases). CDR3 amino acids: CASSFGGKSMDTQYF. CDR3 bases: TGTGCCAGCAGTTTCGGCGGGAAATCGATGGATACGCAGTATTTT.